This is a list of T cell receptor beta chains from one sample in a study of T cells in localized non-small cell lung cancer. This table comes from immunoSEQ multiplex PCR, and its TCRdb copy is limited to in-frame clones, with some not included. Among 78,000 or so clones, around four fifths were seen once, and the ten largest hold 2.8%. Sequences were derived from peripheral blood, sampled before any cancer treatment. These receptors were taken from a man aged 35 to 69 with stage I lung adenocarcinoma. Both conserved end residues are part of each CDR3. The D gene is left open where the match is weak. Size is stated for part of the rows, as once, few or many counts, or as a class when the clone is expanded.

D gene	J gene	CDR3 length	clone size	V gene	CDR3 protein	CDR3 DNA
-	TRBJ2-7	12	-	TRBV19	CASSMSGSEQYF	TGTGCCAGTAGTATGTCAGGGAGCGAGCAGTACTTC
TRBD2	TRBJ2-5	13	-	TRBV2	CATMGRETETQYF	TGTGCCACCATGGGGAGGGAAACAGAGACCCAGTACTTC
TRBD2	TRBJ2-7	15	-	TRBV18	CASSPTGGVSYEQYF	TGTGCCAGCTCACCAACGGGAGGTGTCTCCTACGAGCAGTACTTC
-	TRBJ2-3	13	once	TRBV7-7	CASSLALEDTQYF	TGTGCTAGCAGCTTAGCGCTAGAGGATACGCAGTATTTT
-	TRBJ1-5	16	-	TRBV19	CASSTWEVNSNQPQHF	TGTGCCAGTAGTACTTGGGAAGTAAATAGCAATCAGCCCCAGCATTTT
-	TRBJ2-2	15	-	TRBV18	CASSPTPDRTGELFF	TGTGCCAGCTCACCCACCCCAGACAGGACCGGGGAGCTGTTTTTT
-	TRBJ2-1	15	once	TRBV19	CASSIAGNEYNEQFF	TGTGCCAGTAGTATTGCGGGCAACGAATACAATGAGCAGTTCTTC
TRBD1	TRBJ2-7	15	-	TRBV5-4	CASSSAGTGNDEQYF	TGTGCCAGCAGCAGTGCCGGGACAGGGAATGACGAGCAGTACTTC
-	TRBJ1-5	14	once	TRBV19	CASSIGVQGQPQHF	TGTGCCAGTAGTATAGGCGTTCAGGGTCAGCCCCAGCATTTT
-	TRBJ2-1	15	-	TRBV5-1	CASSLVLSSYNEQFF	TGCGCCAGCAGCCTCGTATTGAGCTCCTACAATGAGCAGTTCTTC
TRBD1	TRBJ1-4	14	-	TRBV4-1	CASRRTGLNEKLFF	TGCGCCAGTCGGCGGACAGGGTTAAATGAAAAACTGTTTTTT
TRBD2	TRBJ2-5	15	-	TRBV5-4	CASSFRGGARETQYF	TGTGCCAGCAGCTTCCGCGGGGGGGCCCGGGAGACCCAGTACTTC
-	TRBJ1-3	15	-	TRBV7-2	CASSLAGIGGNTIYF	TGTGCCAGCAGCTTAGCGGGCATCGGCGGAAACACCATATATTTT
TRBD2	TRBJ2-2	17	-	TRBV7-2	CASSLRISGGVFGELFF	TGTGCCAGCAGTCTGAGAATTAGCGGGGGTGTCTTCGGGGAGCTGTTTTTT
TRBD1	TRBJ2-1	15	-	TRBV7-9	CASSPRDRQYNEQFF	TGTGCCAGCAGCCCAAGGGACAGGCAGTACAATGAGCAGTTCTTC
TRBD2	TRBJ2-1	17	few	TRBV4-1	CASMDQGGRSNYNEQFF	TGCGCCAGCATGGATCAGGGCGGGAGGAGCAACTACAATGAGCAGTTCTTC
-	TRBJ2-6	17	-	TRBV27	CASSLSGQSSGANVLTF	TGTGCCAGCAGTTTATCAGGCCAGAGCTCTGGGGCCAACGTCCTGACTTTC
-	TRBJ1-1	13	-	TRBV6-6	CASSMGERPEAFF	TGTGCCAGCAGCATGGGGGAAAGGCCGGAAGCTTTCTTT
TRBD1	TRBJ1-2	14	-	TRBV27	CASSLRGTGYGYTF	TGTGCCAGCAGTTTACGTGGGACAGGGTATGGCTACACCTTC
-	TRBJ1-1	13	few	TRBV7-3	CASSISLNTEAFF	TGTGCCAGCAGCATCAGCCTGAACACTGAAGCTTTCTTT
-	TRBJ2-5	13	-	TRBV5-4	CASSFSHKETQYF	TGTGCCAGCAGCTTTTCGCACAAGGAGACCCAGTACTTC
-	TRBJ1-2	16	-	TRBV30	CAWSEIKQGLSMANTF	TGTGCCTGGAGTGAGATAAAACAGGGACTCTCTATGGCTAACACCTTC
TRBD2	TRBJ2-1	17	-	TRBV15	CATSRGELAGEYNEQFF	TGTGCCACCAGCAGAGGGGAACTAGCGGGAGAGTATAATGAGCAGTTCTTC
-	TRBJ1-6	15	-	TRBV27	CASSSRDGKHSPLHF	TGTGCCAGCAGTTCCCGGGACGGAAAGCATTCACCCCTCCACTTT
-	TRBJ2-2	13	-	TRBV5-1	CASSPGPTGELFF	TGCGCCAGCAGCCCTGGCCCTACCGGGGAGCTGTTTTTT
-	TRBJ2-7	15	-	TRBV4-1	CASSQIEQPSYEQYF	TGCGCCAGCAGCCAAATTGAACAGCCTTCCTACGAGCAGTACTTC
TRBD1	TRBJ2-7	12	-	TRBV30	CALRTGWNEQYF	TGTGCCTTAAGGACAGGGTGGAACGAGCAGTACTTC
-	TRBJ2-3	15	-	TRBV5-4	CASSLDGGRTDTQYF	TGTGCCAGCAGCTTGGACGGGGGTAGGACAGATACGCAGTATTTT
-	TRBJ2-5	16	-	TRBV7-2	CASSLDLPGGTETQYF	TGTGCCAGCAGCTTAGACCTACCAGGCGGAACGGAGACCCAGTACTTC
TRBD1	TRBJ1-2	15	-	TRBV30	CACLEQGAVNYGYTF	TGTGCCTGTCTTGAACAGGGGGCGGTTAACTATGGCTACACCTTC
-	TRBJ2-1	16	-	TRBV18	CASSPPGGSSYNEQFF	TGTGCCAGCTCACCACCTGGCGGCAGCTCCTACAATGAGCAGTTCTTC
-	TRBJ2-7	16	-	TRBV19	CASSISEGFPTYEQYF	TGTGCCAGTAGTATCAGTGAGGGGTTTCCGACCTACGAGCAGTACTTC